The present TCR beta chain was sequenced within a study of control samples from healthy donors and cancer patients. Measured with immunoSEQ multiplex PCR; TCRdb has only the in-frame clones, and not every one. The sample holds more than 110,000 clones; roughly nine tenths are singletons and the top ten take 8.5% to 9.5%. The CDR3 totals 13 residues. Germline-derived CDR1 and CDR2 are MNHEY and SMNVEV (reference sequence). Between the trimmed V and J ends, which lost 3 bases and 6 bases, there was a span of 12 bases. Material: blood. The sequence was collected from a woman in her thirties in good health. This rearrangement joins TRBV27 to TRBJ2-7; TRBD2 might be the D (6 bases). The CDR3 nucleotides read TGTGCCAGCAGTTTCTTACTAGCTGGCGAGCAGTACTTC. Translated: CASSFLLAGEQYF.